A selection of T cell receptor beta chains follows, all from one sample in a study of T-cell reconstitution after alpha-beta-depleted transplantation in children. A single record per CDR3 protein comes from TCRdb applying MiXCR to the PCR reads. The top ten clones hold about 5% of a sample with about half a million distinct CDR3 sequences, approximately 13% of them seen once. The starting material was PBMCs from the stem cell graft donor, obtained from the stem cell graft. The receptors originated from a human donor who donated a stem cell graft to a child with combined immunodeficiency. Each CDR3 is given with its conserved first and last residue. Each record gives: CDR3 protein, CDR3 length, V gene, J gene.

CDR3 protein: CSAQTSGISYEQYF
CDR3 length: 14
V gene: TRBV20-1
J gene: TRBJ2-7

CDR3 protein: CASSLRLRETQYF
CDR3 length: 13
V gene: TRBV12-3/TRBV12-4
J gene: TRBJ2-5

CDR3 protein: CATSRDRGTYNEQFF
CDR3 length: 15
V gene: TRBV15
J gene: TRBJ2-1

CDR3 protein: CASSLGWSRAYEQYF
CDR3 length: 15
V gene: TRBV5-1
J gene: TRBJ2-7

CDR3 protein: CASSGAGGGHTGELFF
CDR3 length: 16
V gene: TRBV9
J gene: TRBJ2-2

CDR3 protein: CASSELSRAWGGYTF
CDR3 length: 15
V gene: TRBV12-3/TRBV12-4
J gene: TRBJ1-2

CDR3 protein: CASSMTAIYGYTF
CDR3 length: 13
V gene: TRBV7-2
J gene: TRBJ1-2

CDR3 protein: CASSPATRVYNEQFF
CDR3 length: 15
V gene: TRBV7-2
J gene: TRBJ2-1

CDR3 protein: CSGDANTGELFF
CDR3 length: 12
V gene: TRBV29-1
J gene: TRBJ2-2

CDR3 protein: CASSAPGEAYEQYF
CDR3 length: 14
V gene: TRBV18
J gene: TRBJ2-7

CDR3 protein: CASSYRNGGEKLFF
CDR3 length: 14
V gene: TRBV12-3/TRBV12-4
J gene: TRBJ1-4

CDR3 protein: CASSRTLDFGTDTQYF
CDR3 length: 16
V gene: TRBV5-1
J gene: TRBJ2-3

CDR3 protein: CASSLGLGETQYF
CDR3 length: 13
V gene: TRBV7-9
J gene: TRBJ2-5

CDR3 protein: CSARDPRTSGSSYNEQFF
CDR3 length: 18
V gene: TRBV20-1
J gene: TRBJ2-1

CDR3 protein: CASSQDTLTTDTQYF
CDR3 length: 15
V gene: TRBV4-3
J gene: TRBJ2-3

CDR3 protein: CASSQDGLPNTEAFF
CDR3 length: 15
V gene: TRBV14
J gene: TRBJ1-1

CDR3 protein: CASSYDILAGGRNEQFF
CDR3 length: 17
V gene: TRBV6-2/TRBV6-3
J gene: TRBJ2-1

CDR3 protein: CASSQVYSSTDTQYF
CDR3 length: 15
V gene: TRBV4-3
J gene: TRBJ2-3

CDR3 protein: CSARDRRGSGGPYNEQFF
CDR3 length: 18
V gene: TRBV20-1
J gene: TRBJ2-1

CDR3 protein: CASSSTGRGTEAFF
CDR3 length: 14
V gene: TRBV6-2/TRBV6-3
J gene: TRBJ1-1

CDR3 protein: CASSRGAANTGELFF
CDR3 length: 15
V gene: TRBV4-3
J gene: TRBJ2-2

CDR3 protein: CASSYGTSGGAAETQYF
CDR3 length: 17
V gene: TRBV4-2
J gene: TRBJ2-5

CDR3 protein: CASSSLMSAYEQYF
CDR3 length: 14
V gene: TRBV12-3/TRBV12-4
J gene: TRBJ2-7

CDR3 protein: CASSGTYRSYEQYF
CDR3 length: 14
V gene: TRBV7-9
J gene: TRBJ2-7

CDR3 protein: CASSPGGLAENEQYF
CDR3 length: 15
V gene: TRBV18
J gene: TRBJ2-7